This TCR beta chain is drawn from a study of blood T cell repertoires in COVID-19. Repertoires were generated with immunoSEQ multiplex PCR, while TCRdb's copy carries only in-frame clones and drops some. The table shows fewer than 250,000 clones, with 70% to 90% occurring only once. This clonotype originated in a human donor in a cohort sampled during active COVID-19. Material for sequencing was peripheral blood.

Here the CDR3 reads CASTKSGTGYIQYF. The CDR3 coding sequence is TGTGCCAGCACCAAATCCGGGACAGGGTATATTCAGTACTTC. The rearrangement uses TRBV6-4 and TRBJ2-4, with 9 bases identical to TRBD1. Germline-derived CDR1 and CDR2 are MRHNA and SNTAGT. The V segment lost 7 bases and the J segment 10 bases; nucleotides outside the gene matches: 11. The CDR3 totals 14 residues.